The rows below give T cell receptor beta chains drawn from one sample of a study of cytomegalovirus exposure and HLA in healthy donors. Measured with immunoSEQ multiplex PCR; TCRdb has only the in-frame clones, and not every one. Found here are roughly 110,000 clones, under 80% of them singletons; the top ten hold approximately 15%. Sequenced sample: PBMCs. The receptors here all came from a woman between 35 and 50 years old in good health and CMV-seropositive. The CDR3 runs from the conserved cysteine through the conserved F or W. D genes are given only for firm matches. The size entry is marked missing in some rows and otherwise reads once, few, many or a size class.

V,D,size,J,CDR3,DNA
TRBV4-1,NA,few,TRBJ1-6,CASSQERGSPLHF,TGCGCCAGCAGCCAAGAACGTGGCTCACCCCTCCACTTT
TRBV19,NA,NA,TRBJ1-5,CATRQDLLGNQPQHF,TGTGCCACCCGACAGGATCTACTCGGGAATCAGCCCCAGCATTTT
TRBV5-1,TRBD2,NA,TRBJ2-5,CASSLALVAGSQETQYF,TGCGCCAGCAGCTTGGCTTTGGTAGCGGGGAGCCAAGAGACCCAGTACTTC
TRBV29-1,NA,NA,TRBJ1-2,CSVVAANYGYTF,TGCAGCGTTGTTGCCGCGAACTATGGCTACACCTTC
TRBV5-6,TRBD2,few,TRBJ2-5,CASSLPGLGPQETQYF,TGTGCCAGCAGCCTTCCGGGACTAGGGCCCCAAGAGACCCAGTACTTC
TRBV4-1,NA,NA,TRBJ2-6,CASTPSRSSGANVLTF,TGCGCCAGCACCCCGAGCCGGTCCTCTGGGGCCAACGTCCTGACTTTC
TRBV30,NA,NA,TRBJ2-6,CAWIRGASGANVLTF,TGTGCCTGGATTCGGGGGGCCTCTGGGGCCAACGTCCTGACTTTC
TRBV7-6,TRBD1,few,TRBJ2-2,CASSLGTGGRTGELFF,TGTGCCAGCAGCTTAGGGACAGGGGGCAGGACCGGGGAGCTGTTTTTT
TRBV7-8,TRBD1,NA,TRBJ1-2,CASSPHKDRVLGYTF,TGTGCCAGCAGCCCACACAAAGACAGGGTATTAGGCTACACCTTC
TRBV6-1,NA,NA,TRBJ1-1,CASSETGNTEAFF,TGTGCCAGCAGTGAAACAGGGAACACTGAAGCTTTCTTT
TRBV7-9,TRBD1,NA,TRBJ1-1,CASSLDRGEAFF,TGTGCCAGCAGCTTAGACAGGGGTGAAGCTTTCTTT
TRBV5-1,NA,NA,TRBJ2-1,CASSDYTVSYNEQFF,TGCGCCAGCAGTGATTATACAGTCTCCTACAATGAGCAGTTCTTC
TRBV6-5,TRBD1,NA,TRBJ1-5,CASSYSGQGGQPQHF,TGTGCCAGCAGTTACTCCGGACAGGGGGGCCAGCCCCAGCATTTT
TRBV30,NA,NA,TRBJ2-1,CAWSVLGWYEQFF,TGTGCCTGGAGTGTACTCGGTTGGTATGAGCAGTTCTTC
TRBV5-6,TRBD1,few,TRBJ2-5,CASTLDRGETQYF,TGTGCCAGCACTTTGGACAGGGGTGAGACCCAGTACTTC
TRBV7-2,NA,NA,TRBJ2-5,CASSLVFGEQETQYF,TGTGCCAGCAGCTTAGTTTTCGGGGAACAAGAGACCCAGTACTTC
TRBV5-1,TRBD1,NA,TRBJ1-1,CASRITPGQGPSAEAFF,TGCGCCAGTCGGATAACACCGGGACAGGGCCCTTCCGCTGAAGCTTTCTTT
TRBV5-6,TRBD1,few,TRBJ2-1,CASSLGQGQWEQFF,TGTGCCAGCAGCTTAGGACAGGGTCAATGGGAGCAGTTCTTC
TRBV2,TRBD2,few,TRBJ2-1,CASRETSGGGDEQFF,TGTGCCAGCAGGGAGACTAGCGGGGGGGGCGATGAGCAGTTCTTC
TRBV5-4,TRBD2,NA,TRBJ2-3,CASSAGLPSTDTQYF,TGTGCCAGCAGCGCGGGACTACCAAGCACAGATACGCAGTATTTT
TRBV27,TRBD1,NA,TRBJ1-1,CASNRQGPNTEAFF,TGTGCCAGCAACAGACAGGGACCGAACACTGAAGCTTTCTTT
TRBV5-1,NA,NA,TRBJ2-2,CASSEEGNTGELFF,TGCGCCAGCAGCGAGGAGGGGAACACCGGGGAGCTGTTTTTT
TRBV27,TRBD1,NA,TRBJ1-5,CASSPRGTGGNQPQHF,TGTGCCAGCAGTCCGCGGGGGACAGGTGGTAATCAGCCCCAGCATTTT
TRBV7-2,NA,NA,TRBJ1-6,CASSLDSVNSPLHF,TGTGCCAGCAGCTTAGATTCAGTCAATTCACCCCTCCACTTT
TRBV5-4,NA,NA,TRBJ1-3,CASSPGQRSGNTIYF,TGTGCCAGCAGCCCCGGACAGCGCTCTGGAAACACCATATATTTT
TRBV7-2,TRBD2,NA,TRBJ2-5,CASSPGGARETQYF,TGTGCCAGCAGCCCGGGGGGGGCCCGAGAGACCCAGTACTTC
TRBV29-1,NA,NA,TRBJ2-4,CSVYLPGQINIQYF,TGCAGCGTCTACTTACCGGGACAAATAAACATTCAGTACTTC